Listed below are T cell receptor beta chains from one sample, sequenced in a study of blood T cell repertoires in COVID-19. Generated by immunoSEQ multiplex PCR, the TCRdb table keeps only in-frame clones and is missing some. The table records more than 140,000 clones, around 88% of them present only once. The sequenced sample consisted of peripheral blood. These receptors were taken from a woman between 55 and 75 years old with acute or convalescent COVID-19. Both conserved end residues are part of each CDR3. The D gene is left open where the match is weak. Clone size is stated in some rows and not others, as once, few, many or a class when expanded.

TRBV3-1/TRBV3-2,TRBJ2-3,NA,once,CASSQGRLADTQYF,TGTGCCAGCAGCCAAGGGAGACTAGCAGATACGCAGTATTTT
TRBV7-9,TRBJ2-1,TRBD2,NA,CASCSGGSGGFQFF,TGTGCCAGCTGCTCAGGGGGTAGCGGGGGCTTTCAGTTCTTC
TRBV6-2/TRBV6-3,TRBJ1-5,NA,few,CASSGGYSNQPQHF,TGTGCCAGCAGCGGCGGTTATAGCAATCAGCCCCAGCATTTT
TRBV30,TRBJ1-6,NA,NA,CAWRGVSVPGDNSPLHF,TGTGCCTGGAGGGGAGTCAGTGTGCCAGGGGATAATTCACCCCTCCACTTT
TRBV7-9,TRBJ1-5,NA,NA,CASSLQGSSNQPQHF,TGTGCCAGCAGCTTACAGGGGAGTAGCAATCAGCCCCAGCATTTT
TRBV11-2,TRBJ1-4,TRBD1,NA,CASSFRGTEVEKLFF,TGTGCCAGCAGCTTTCGAGGGACAGAGGTTGAAAAACTGTTTTTT
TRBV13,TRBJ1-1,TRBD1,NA,CASSPQGGPMNTEAFF,TGTGCCAGCAGCCCACAAGGGGGCCCTATGAACACTGAAGCTTTCTTT
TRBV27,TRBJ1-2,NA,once,CASSLSTAGKDHGYTF,TGTGCCAGCAGTTTATCGACTGCAGGGAAAGATCATGGCTACACCTTC
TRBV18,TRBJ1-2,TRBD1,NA,CASSVRDREASGYTF,TGTGCCAGCTCAGTACGGGACAGGGAAGCGAGCGGCTACACCTTC
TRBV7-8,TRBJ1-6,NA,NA,CASSLAAGTNSPLHF,TGTGCCAGCAGCTTAGCGGCAGGAACTAATTCACCCCTCCACTTT
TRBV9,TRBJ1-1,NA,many,CASSSHLAGTEAFF,TGTGCCAGCAGCTCCCATCTCGCGGGGACTGAAGCTTTCTTT
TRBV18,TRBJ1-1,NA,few,CASSTEGQNTEAFF,TGTGCCAGCTCAACCGAGGGACAGAACACTGAAGCTTTCTTT
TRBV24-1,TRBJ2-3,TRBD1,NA,CATSDFGQGATDTQYF,TGTGCCACCAGTGATTTCGGACAGGGGGCCACAGATACGCAGTATTTT
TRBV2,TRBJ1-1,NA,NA,CASTPRLRGLDTEAFF,TGTGCCAGCACTCCCCGGTTGAGAGGGTTGGACACTGAAGCTTTCTTT
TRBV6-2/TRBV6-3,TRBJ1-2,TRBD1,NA,CASSRTGTGYTF,TGTGCCAGCAGCCGGACAGGGACTGGCTACACCTTC
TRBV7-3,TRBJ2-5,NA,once,CASSSTGGEETQYF,TGTGCCAGCAGCTCTACAGGGGGGGAGGAGACCCAGTACTTC
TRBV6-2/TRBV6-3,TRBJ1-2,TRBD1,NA,CASSLDRGYGYTF,TGTGCCAGCAGTCTGGACAGGGGTTATGGCTACACCTTC
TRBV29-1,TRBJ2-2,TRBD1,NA,CSVAGTGNTGELFF,TGCAGCGTTGCCGGGACAGGGAACACCGGGGAGCTGTTTTTT
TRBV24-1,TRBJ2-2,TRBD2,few,CATSRLAGGTGELFF,TGTGCCACCAGCCGACTAGCGGGTGGCACCGGGGAGCTGTTTTTT
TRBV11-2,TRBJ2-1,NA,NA,CASSPPDRWIFEQFF,TGTGCCAGCAGCCCCCCAGACAGGTGGATTTTTGAGCAGTTCTTC
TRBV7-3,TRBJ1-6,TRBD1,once,CASSPTDRGHSPLHF,TGTGCCAGCAGCCCGACGGACAGGGGGCATTCACCCCTCCACTTT
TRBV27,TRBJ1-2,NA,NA,CASSPQPSGYTF,TGTGCCAGCAGTCCACAACCTTCTGGCTACACCTTC
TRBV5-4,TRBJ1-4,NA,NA,CASSLQGFNEKLFF,TGTGCCAGCAGCTTGCAGGGATTTAATGAAAAACTGTTTTTT
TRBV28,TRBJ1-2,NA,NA,CASSSRGFGSYGYTF,TGTGCCAGCAGTTCCCGGGGATTCGGGAGCTATGGCTACACCTTC
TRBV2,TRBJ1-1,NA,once,CASRILRGNTEAFF,TGTGCCAGCAGGATCTTGAGAGGGAACACTGAAGCTTTCTTT